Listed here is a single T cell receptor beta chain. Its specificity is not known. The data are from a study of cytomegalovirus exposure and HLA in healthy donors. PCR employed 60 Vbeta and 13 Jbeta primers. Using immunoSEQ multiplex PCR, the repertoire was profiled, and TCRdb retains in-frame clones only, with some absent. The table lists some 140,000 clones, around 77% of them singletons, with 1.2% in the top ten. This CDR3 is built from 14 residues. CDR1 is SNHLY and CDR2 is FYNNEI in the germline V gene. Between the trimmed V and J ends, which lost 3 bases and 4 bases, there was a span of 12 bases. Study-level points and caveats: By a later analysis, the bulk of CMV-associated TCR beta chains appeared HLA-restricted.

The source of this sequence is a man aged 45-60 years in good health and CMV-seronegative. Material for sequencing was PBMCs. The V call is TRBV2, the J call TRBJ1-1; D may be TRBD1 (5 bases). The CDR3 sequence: CASSDVQGGTEAFF. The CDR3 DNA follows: TGTGCCAGCAGTGATGTTCAGGGCGGCACTGAAGCTTTCTTT. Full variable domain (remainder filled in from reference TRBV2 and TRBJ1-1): EPEVTQTPSHQVTQMGQEVILRCVPISNHLYFYWYRQILGQKVEFLVSFYNNEISEKSEIFDDQFSVERPDGSNFTLKIRSTKLEDSAMYFCASSDVQGGTEAFFGQGTRLTVV.